This T cell receptor beta chain emerged from a study of T cell repertoires in cytomegalovirus infection. Study in general: HLA-B-restricted CMV epitopes that are well studied were used alongside recently identified HLA-C-restricted ones. Both CMV infection and a matching HLA type were indicated by public TCR beta signatures. Study-wide results and caveats: There were HLA-C-restricted CMV-specific TCR beta clonotypes dominating the ex vivo response. The cumulative frequency of public TCR beta families distinguished individuals who carried CMV together with the relevant HLA.

TCRdb reprocessed the reads with MiXCR, giving one entry per CDR3 protein. The sample has some 900,000 distinct CDR3 sequences; 32% are singletons. Of note for this clonotype: What it recognizes is unknown. A much larger clone sits a single nucleotide away, making a read error possible.

Sequencing used cultured CD8+ T cells from PBMCs, obtained from culture after CMV antigen stimulation. The source of this sequence is a human donor in good health (CMV status not recorded). Some clones in this sample may be carry-over from other donors' samples.

The CDR3 reads CTSGLGEGAAEAFF. The CDR3 DNA sequence: TGTACCAGCGGTTTGGGGGAAGGTGCCGCTGAAGCTTTCTTT. The rearrangement joins TRBV7-6 to TRBJ1-1; maybe TRBD1 (5 bases). The length of the CDR3 is 14 residues. CDR1 is SGHVS and CDR2 is FNYEAQ in the germline V gene. Looking up the rest from reference TRBV7-6 and TRBJ1-1 gives the full variable domain: GAGVSQSPRYKVTKRGQDVALRCDPISGHVSLYWYRQALGQGPEFLTYFNYEAQQDKSGLPNDRFSAERPEGSISTLTIQRTEQRDSAMYRCTSGLGEGAAEAFFGQGTRLTVV.